This paragraph reports one TCR beta chain. Its antigen is undetermined. Graves' hyperthyroidism qualified as stable when ophthalmopathy did not progress within 18 months. Each 10 ml fresh peripheral blood draw supplied the PBMCs. The data were taken from a study of T cells in Graves' hyperthyroidism and ophthalmopathy. Overall study: The blood sample was taken at first diagnosis, before treatment began. Study outcomes and limitations: The model foresaw ophthalmopathy a median around 6.8 months prior to onset.

From RNA transcripts, TCR beta CDR3 regions were amplified. The HTBI set primed first-round TCR CDR3 RT-PCR. Each CDR3 protein gets one entry after TCRdb re-called the multiplex PCR reads with MiXCR. The data hold a few hundred thousand distinct CDR3 sequences, with approximately 14% observed a single time. This sequence was found in a young woman with Graves' hyperthyroidism. Sequencing was performed on blood.

CDR3 nucleotides: TGCAGTGCTAGTGCGGGACAGGGGGTCTATGGCTACACCTTC. This codes for CSASAGQGVYGYTF. The chain employs TRBV20-1 and TRBJ1-2; TRBD1 matches at 11 bases. The CDR3 loop spans 14 amino acids. Trimming took 3 bases from V and 4 from J; bases not matched to a gene: 4. Germline V gene sequence: CDR1 DFQATT, CDR2 SNEGSKA (reference sequence).